This T cell receptor (beta chain) appears in the sequencing data of a study of Ad26.COV2.S vaccination and SARS-CoV-2 variants. Study as a whole: Ad26.COV2.S shots went into the muscle once or twice, 56 days apart.

Sample treatment: about 20 received Ad26.COV2.S at low or high dose, single or two shots; roughly five received placebo; per-sample allocation not given. Sampling happened 63 days after the first vaccine or placebo injection. The individual, an adult aged 18-55 years, was a donor in Boston. Clones were read by immunoSEQ multiplex PCR, and TCRdb kept only the in-frame ones, dropping some. The sample records about 440,000 clones, roughly 91% being singletons. The TCR was taken from a person aged 18 to 65 who received the Ad26.COV2.S COVID-19 vaccine or a placebo. Here the sequenced sample was peripheral blood, taken in a trial of Ad26.COV2.S vaccine versus placebo.

CDR3 protein: CASSSRQGADTQYF. The CDR3 DNA reads TGTGCCAGCAGCTCTAGACAGGGGGCCGATACGCAGTATTTT. V gene TRBV6-5 combines with J gene TRBJ2-3; 10 nucleotides align to TRBD1. The germline CDR1 and CDR2 sequences are MNHEY and SVGAGI. The CDR3 length is 14 residues. V was clipped by 6 bases and J by 6 bases; unmatched bases: 6.